The next 4 T cell receptor beta chains were all read from a single sample in a study of breast tumors, draining lymph nodes, adjacent tissues. TCRdb re-derived calls from the multiplex PCR reads in MiXCR, one entry per CDR3 protein. This table has some 170,000 distinct CDR3 sequences, 33% appearing once. The lymph nodes were axillary draining lymph nodes from breast cancer patients. Specimen: axillary lymph node tissue. These receptors were taken from a female donor with breast cancer. Some clones in this sample may be carry-over from other donors' samples.

Remarks on this clonotype: Being one base from a much bigger clone, this may be a read error. The chain links TRBV6-2 or TRBV6-3 to TRBJ2-1; perhaps TRBD1 as D (6 bases). The germline CDR1 and CDR2 sequences are MNHEY and SVGEGT. This CDR3 has 13 amino acids. Trimming removed 7 bases at V and 12 bases at J, with 19 bases between. The CDR3 loop is CASTLSPGDGQFF. The CDR3 DNA sequence: TGTGCCAGCACCCTCTCCCCAGGGGATGGGCAGTTCTTC.

This clonotype has a count of ten or more. Mismatch with germline at one junction end may stem from a read error. The V call is TRBV27, the J call TRBJ1-2; tentatively, D is TRBD1 (5 bases). Germline-derived CDR1 and CDR2 are MNHEY and SMNVEV (reference sequence). This CDR3 is 12 amino acids long. CDR3 in amino acids: CASSFIGREVFF. CDR3 nucleotide sequence: TGTGCCAGCAGTTTCATTGGCAGGGAGGTATTCTTC.

This clonotype has a handful of counts. The V and J genes are TRBV9 and TRBJ2-1; D not resolved. Trimming took off 4 bases at V and 3 bases at J, with 14 bases between the two ends. This CDR3 is built from 15 residues. Germline V gives CDR1 SGDLS, CDR2 YYNGEE. This chain's CDR3 is CASSSTDGYYNEQFF. The CDR3 DNA follows: TGTGCCAGCAGCTCCACGGACGGCTACTACAATGAGCAGTTCTTC.

The sample holds many counts of this clonotype. The V call is TRBV29-1, the J call TRBJ2-1; D gene ambiguous. The CDR3 length is 14 residues. V was clipped by 5 bases and J by 0 bases, with 11 bases between them. Germline values: CDR1 SQVTM, CDR2 ANQGSEA. CDR3 coding DNA: TGCAGCGTTACCCCCGAAACCTCCTACAATGAGCAGTTCTTC. Translation gives CSVTPETSYNEQFF.